What follows describes a single T cell receptor beta chain. Germline lookup yields CDR1 MNHEY and CDR2 SVGAGI. This CDR3 is 14 amino acids long. The data are from a study of immune characterization of retroperitoneal liposarcoma. TCRdb re-analysed the PCR reads in MiXCR, keeping a single row per CDR3 protein. The table has roughly 9,800 distinct CDR3 sequences, around a third seen once. This TCR came from a male donor with retroperitoneal liposarcoma. The V gene is TRBV6-5, the J gene TRBJ2-6; no reliable D call. The J call could be wrong; TRBJ2-5 is a better fit for the DNA end. Sequencing was done on a sample of tumor tissue. The CDR3 sequence: CASSPRAQGETQYF. In DNA, the CDR3 is TGTGCCAGCAGCCCTCGGGCCCAAGGAGAGACCCAGTACTTC.